This TCR beta chain was profiled in a study of blood T cell repertoires in COVID-19. Per the original data handling: For nucleated cells, counts were estimated from reference gene primer amplification. The assay was immunoSEQ multiplex PCR, and TCRdb's table has in-frame clones only and misses some. V, J and clone size derive from that table, while D and trimming were established from the DNA sequence. The sample consists of about 260,000 clones, about nine tenths of them appearing once. Between the trimmed V and J ends, which lost 11 bases and 0 bases, there was a span of 16 bases. Germline V gene lookup returns CDR1 SEHNR and CDR2 FQNEAQ (reference sequence). The CDR3 contains 14 residues.

Sequencing was performed on peripheral blood. This receptor was obtained from a man aged 40-55 years who had recovered from COVID-19. The V gene is TRBV7-9, the J gene TRBJ1-1; D possibly corresponds to TRBD1 (5 bases). In DNA form, the CDR3 reads TGTGCCCCTGGCGGGGGGGGGATGAACACTGAAGCTTTCTTT. It encodes CAPGGGGMNTEAFF.